The 23 T cell receptor beta chains in this list originate from one sample, sequenced in a study of Tregs in tolerant kidney transplant recipients. The method was immunoSEQ multiplex PCR; TCRdb's version includes in-frame clones alone and lacks a portion of them. Of tens of thousands of clones detected, over 75% appear once; the ten largest clones hold 2.1%. Sample: Tregs from blood, taken before the transplant. The receptor source for this set is a human donor who received a combined kidney and bone marrow transplant.

Notes on this clone: The identical CDR3 is also encoded by other nucleotide sequences in the sample. J is TRBJ2-7 and V is TRBV7-2; D is undetermined. The germline V gene has CDR1 SGHTA and CDR2 FQGNSA. This CDR3 contains 13 residues. The ends were cut back, 1 base at V and 4 bases at J, with 8 bases in the middle. Written as DNA, the CDR3 is TGTGCCAGCAGCTTAGTGCAGGCTTACGAGCAGTACTTC. Translated, it gives CASSLVQAYEQYF.

The chain's CDR3 is CASSDVYRTSGSYEQYF. The CDR3 coding sequence is TGTGCCAGCAGTGACGTATATCGGACTAGCGGCTCCTACGAGCAGTACTTC. This chain uses TRBV6-4 with TRBJ2-7; 10 positions agree with TRBD2. Trimming took 2 bases from V and 0 from J; bases not matched to a gene: 7. The CDR3 has 17 amino acids. The germline gives CDR1 MRHNA, CDR2 SNTAGT.

This clone was picked up one time. CDR3 coding DNA: TGTGCCTGGATTGACAGGGGCAAAAACATTCAGTACTTC. Amino acid sequence: CAWIDRGKNIQYF. This rearrangement joins TRBV30 to TRBJ2-4; TRBD1 aligns across 8 bases. Germline V lookup: CDR1 GTSNPN, CDR2 SVGIG (reference sequence). This CDR3 comprises 13 residues. With V trimmed by 4 bases and J by 3 bases, 2 bases remained unmatched.

The J gene is TRBJ1-1, the V gene TRBV14; 7 nucleotides match TRBD1. Germline values: CDR1 SGHDN, CDR2 FVKESK. The CDR3 consists of 13 residues. V shed 1 base, J shed 11 bases, and the junction held 7 bases outside the gene matches. The CDR3: CASSQGQGPRAFF. The CDR3 nucleotides are TGTGCCAGCAGCCAAGGACAGGGACCTAGGGCTTTCTTT.

V and J are TRBV28 and TRBJ2-7, with a tentative D call TRBD1 (8 bases). Per the germline V gene, CDR1 is MDHEN and CDR2 is SYDVKM. The V end lost 4 bases, the J end lost 6 bases, and 10 bases lay between the germline ends. This CDR3 spans 12 amino acids. The CDR3 sequence is CASSYRGGEQYF. DNA for the CDR3: TGTGCCAGCAGTTACAGGGGGGGCGAGCAGTACTTC.

The V gene is TRBV30, the J gene TRBJ1-2, with D possibly being TRBD1 (5 bases). V was pared by 1 base and J by 4 bases, with 16 bases between. The germline V gene encodes CDR1 GTSNPN and CDR2 SVGIG (reference sequence). The CDR3 runs to 15 residues. The CDR3 DNA follows: TGTGCCTGGAGTGCCGGGACCCCCGGCGGCTATGGCTACACCTTC. It specifies CAWSAGTPGGYGYTF.

V usage is TRBV4-1 and J usage is TRBJ2-6; 8 bases agree with TRBD1. The CDR3 runs 18 residues. Losses at the gene ends were 2 bases for V and 4 bases for J; bases not matched to a gene: 10. Germline CDR1 reads MGHRA; CDR2 reads YSYEKL. In DNA, the CDR3 is TGCGCCAGCAGCCAAACCCCGAAGACAGGGGACGGGGCCAACGTCCTGACTTTC. Encoded protein: CASSQTPKTGDGANVLTF.

The chain employs TRBV5-6 and TRBJ1-5, with a weak D call TRBD1 (6 bases). Germline CDR1 is SGHDT and CDR2 is YYEEEE. CDR3 length equals 15 residues. Trimming removed 3 bases from V and 6 bases from J, with 16 bases in between. The CDR3 here is CASSWGGRGLQPQHF. In DNA form, the CDR3 reads TGTGCCAGCAGCTGGGGGGGGCGCGGGCTTCAGCCCCAGCATTTT.

This clone turned up a few times. The CDR3 is CASRGRGRNKAFF. In nucleotides, the CDR3 is TGTGCCAGCAGGGGGAGGGGGCGCAACAAAGCTTTCTTT. The J gene is TRBJ1-1, the V gene TRBV28; 7 nucleotides line up with TRBD1. J gave up 9 bases and V 6 bases, and 10 bases lay outside the gene matches. CDR1 and CDR2 from the germline V gene are MDHEN and SYDVKM. The CDR3 extends over 13 amino acids.

The rearrangement uses TRBV7-2 and TRBJ2-3; D gene ambiguous. CDR1 and CDR2 from the germline V gene are SGHTA and FQGNSA. The ends were cut back, 1 base at V and 2 bases at J, with 10 bases in the middle. The CDR3 has 15 residues. CDR3 sequence (DNA): TGTGCCAGCAGCTTAGTGGCTCTACTCACAGATACGCAGTATTTT. Amino acid sequence: CASSLVALLTDTQYF.

V gene TRBV6-6 combines with J gene TRBJ2-7; D ambiguous. V was shortened by 6 bases and J by 0 bases, with 15 bases between the two germline ends. Germline V lookup: CDR1 MNHNY, CDR2 SVGAGI (reference sequence). The CDR3 totals 15 residues. The CDR3: CASSRAQASSYEQYF. The CDR3 nucleotides are TGTGCCAGCAGCCGGGCCCAGGCCAGCTCCTACGAGCAGTACTTC.

This clone was found a few times. V and J are TRBV18 and TRBJ2-7; D call uncertain. Trimming stripped 4 bases from V and 0 bases from J, with 13 bases between. This CDR3 region has 15 residues. Germline V gene lookup returns CDR1 KGHSH and CDR2 LQKENI. The CDR3 loop is CASSRSLLSSYEQYF. The CDR3 DNA reads as TGTGCCAGCTCACGGTCCCTTTTAAGCTCCTACGAGCAGTACTTC.

The V and J genes are TRBV6-6 and TRBJ2-7, with D maybe TRBD1 (6 bases). This CDR3 region has 14 residues. From germline, CDR1 is MNHNY and CDR2 SVGAGI (reference sequence). The V end was cut by 5 bases, the J end by 4 bases, with 15 bases between. The CDR3, as DNA: TGTGCCAGCAGTCAGTCAGGGGCTCGGTACGAGCAGTACTTC. Translating gives CASSQSGARYEQYF.

This chain uses TRBV7-2 with TRBJ2-3; D might be TRBD2 (6 bases). The germline V and J ends were trimmed by 4 bases and 1 base, with 9 bases remaining between them. Germline CDR1 reads SGHTA; CDR2 reads FQGNSA. CDR3 length: 14 amino acids. CDR3 region: CASSSPSGTDTQYF. The CDR3 nucleotides are TGTGCCAGCAGCTCGCCTAGCGGCACAGATACGCAGTATTTT.

The chain combines TRBV6-1 with TRBJ1-4; D gene unclear. Germline V lookup: CDR1 MNHNS, CDR2 SASEGT. Trimming left V 6 bases short and J 2 bases short, with 10 bases between. The CDR3 loop spans 14 amino acids. The DNA of the CDR3 is TGTGCCAGCAGGTTGGGTGGGACTAATGAAAAACTGTTTTTT. This sequence encodes CASRLGGTNEKLFF.

Details on this clone: This CDR3 is also generated by other DNA sequences in the sample. The V and J genes are TRBV5-4 and TRBJ2-5, with D possibly called TRBD1 or TRBD2 (6 bases each). The germline V gene encodes CDR1 SGHNT and CDR2 YYREEE (reference sequence). CDR3 size: 15 residues. The V and J ends lost 0 bases and 1 base respectively, with 10 bases between them. The DNA for the CDR3 is TGTGCCAGCAGCTTGGGGTGGGGGGCCCAAGAGACCCAGTACTTC. It encodes CASSLGWGAQETQYF.

V gene TRBV29-1 combines with J gene TRBJ1-1, with TRBD1 matching over 7 bases. The CDR3 sequence is 12 residues long. The germline V gene has CDR1 SQVTM and CDR2 ANQGSEA. With 7 bases clipped from V and 0 bases from J, the junction kept 2 bases outside the gene matches. CDR3 sequence (DNA): TGCAGCGCAGACAGGGTGAACACTGAAGCTTTCTTT. It yields the protein CSADRVNTEAFF.

The genes are TRBV19 and TRBJ1-4; TRBD1 matches 11 bases. Germline CDR1 LNHDA, CDR2 SQIVND (reference sequence). The CDR3 has 15 residues. After removal of 3 bases from V and 7 bases from J, the junction contained 4 bases not matched to a gene. The CDR3 spells CASSIGGTGGEKLFF. The CDR3 coding sequence is TGTGCCAGTAGTATCGGAGGGACAGGGGGTGAAAAACTGTTTTTT. Filled out from reference TRBV19 and TRBJ1-4, the complete variable domain reads DGGITQSPKYLFRKEGQNVTLSCEQNLNHDAMYWYRQDPGQGLRLIYYSQIVNDFQKGDIAEGYSVSREKKESFPLTVTSAQKNPTAFYLCASSIGGTGGEKLFFGSGTQLSVL.

The J gene is TRBJ2-1, the V gene TRBV6-5; weak D call: TRBD2 (5 bases). The length of the CDR3 is 14 residues. Trimming cost V 10 bases and J 1 base, with 14 bases left between them. Germline CDR1 reads MNHEY; CDR2 reads SVGAGI. DNA for the CDR3: TGTGCCACTAGGAGGCTAACATCCTACAATGAGCAGTTCTTC. This translates into CATRRLTSYNEQFF.

The chain carries TRBV9 and TRBJ2-1; possibly TRBD2 for D (5 bases). Trimming stripped 1 base from V and 0 bases from J, with 11 bases between. The CDR3 has 16 amino acids. The V gene's germline CDR1 is SGDLS and CDR2 YYNGEE. The CDR3 coding sequence is TGTGCCAGCAGCGTACCCCCAGCGGTCTCCTACAATGAGCAGTTCTTC. It is translated as CASSVPPAVSYNEQFF.

This clone showed up just a few times. The chain is built from TRBV27 and TRBJ2-7, with TRBD2 matching over 9 bases. This CDR3 is built from 14 residues. With 5 bases clipped from V and 0 bases from J, the junction kept 2 bases outside the gene matches. Germline V lookup: CDR1 MNHEY, CDR2 SMNVEV (reference sequence). The CDR3 here is CASSPSGVSYEQYF. CDR3 sequence (DNA): TGTGCCAGCAGTCCTAGCGGGGTCTCCTACGAGCAGTACTTC.

The rearrangement links TRBV18 to TRBJ2-2; 7 bases are a match to TRBD2. CDR1 and CDR2 (germline): KGHSH, LQKENI. The CDR3 is made up of 16 amino acids. J gave up 0 bases and V 1 base, and 2 bases lay outside the gene matches. CDR3: CASSPLGGPNTGELFF. Here the CDR3 DNA reads TGTGCCAGCTCACCACTGGGAGGGCCGAACACCGGGGAGCTGTTTTTT.

This clone was seen a single time. CDR3 protein: CASSLGVSDTGELFF. CDR3 nucleotide sequence: TGTGCCAGCAGCTTAGGAGTATCGGACACCGGGGAGCTGTTTTTT. The gene calls are TRBV11-3 and TRBJ2-2; no clear D gene. CDR1 is SGHNT, CDR2 YENEEA, per germline. Trimming took 1 base from V and 3 from J, leaving 9 bases between them. This CDR3 contains 15 residues.